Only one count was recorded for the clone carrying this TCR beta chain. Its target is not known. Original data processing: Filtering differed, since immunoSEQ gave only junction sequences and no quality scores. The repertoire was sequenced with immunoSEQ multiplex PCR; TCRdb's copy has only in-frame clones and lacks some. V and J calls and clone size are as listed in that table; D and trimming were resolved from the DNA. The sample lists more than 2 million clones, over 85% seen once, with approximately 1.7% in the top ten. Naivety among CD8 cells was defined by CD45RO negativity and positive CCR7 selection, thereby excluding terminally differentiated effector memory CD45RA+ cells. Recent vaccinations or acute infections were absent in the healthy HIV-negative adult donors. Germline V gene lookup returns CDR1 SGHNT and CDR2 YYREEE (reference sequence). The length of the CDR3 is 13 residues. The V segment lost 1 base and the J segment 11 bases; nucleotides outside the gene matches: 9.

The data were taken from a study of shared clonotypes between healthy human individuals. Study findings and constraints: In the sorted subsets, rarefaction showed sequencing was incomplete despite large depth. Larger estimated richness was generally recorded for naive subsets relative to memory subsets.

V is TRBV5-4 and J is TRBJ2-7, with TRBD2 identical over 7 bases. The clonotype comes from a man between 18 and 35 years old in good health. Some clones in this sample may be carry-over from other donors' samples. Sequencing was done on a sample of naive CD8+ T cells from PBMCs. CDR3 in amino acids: CASSLTAGVDEYF. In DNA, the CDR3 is TGTGCCAGCAGCTTGACGGCGGGAGTAGATGAGTACTTC.